This entry features one T cell receptor beta chain sequence. Its antigen is still unknown. A J-beta primer mix and a sample-barcoded 5' primer were used in a second PCR of about 7 to 12 cycles. Per-sample output comprised a minimum of 2.5 million paired-end reads containing CDR3. TCRdb ran MiXCR on the 5' RACE reads and lists one entry per CDR3 protein. The top ten hold about 11% of the sample, which has about 1.6 million distinct CDR3 sequences, around 35% seen once. The sample is drawn from a study of blood T cells in healthy people across ages. At least 6 micrograms of total RNA were extracted per sample. Trimming left V 5 bases short and J 3 bases short, with 21 bases between. This CDR3 comprises 17 residues. CDR1 and CDR2 from the germline V gene are SGHRS and YFSETQ. Study-wide points: Observed TCR beta diversity per million T cells went down as age went up. This fall followed a roughly linear course with age.

The rearrangement joins TRBV5-1 to TRBJ2-1, with a possible D match to TRBD2 (5 bases). This TCR derives from a woman aged 25 to 45 in good health. The sample taken for sequencing was blood. The CDR3 loop reads CASRAAGPSIFYNEQFF. The CDR3 coding sequence is TGCGCCAGCAGAGCGGCAGGACCCAGTATCTTCTACAATGAGCAGTTCTTC.